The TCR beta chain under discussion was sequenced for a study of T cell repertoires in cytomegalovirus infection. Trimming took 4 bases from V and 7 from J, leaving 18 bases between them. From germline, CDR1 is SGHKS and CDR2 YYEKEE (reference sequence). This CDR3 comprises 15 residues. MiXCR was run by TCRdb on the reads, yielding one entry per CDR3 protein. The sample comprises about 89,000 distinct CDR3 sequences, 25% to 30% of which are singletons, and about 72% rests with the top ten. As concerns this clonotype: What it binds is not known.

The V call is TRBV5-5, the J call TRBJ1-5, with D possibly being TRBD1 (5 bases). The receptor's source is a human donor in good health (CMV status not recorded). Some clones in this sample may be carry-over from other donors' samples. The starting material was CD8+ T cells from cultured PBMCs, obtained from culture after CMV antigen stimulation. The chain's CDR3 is CASSPFGTTKQPQHF. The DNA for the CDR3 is TGTGCCAGCAGCCCTTTCGGGACGACGAAACAGCCCCAGCATTTT.